This is a list of T cell receptor beta chains from one sample in a study of blood T cell repertoires in COVID-19. Method: immunoSEQ multiplex PCR; TCRdb's copy keeps in-frame clones and lacks some. The sample lists approximately 170,000 clones, approximately 80% occurring once. Sequenced input: peripheral blood. These receptor sequences come from a woman of 80 years or more with COVID-19, enrolled during active disease. CDR3s include the opening cysteine and the closing phenylalanine or tryptophan. The D gene is left open where the match is weak. Size is omitted from some rows. Given values are once, few, many or a class for expanded clones.

v_call	d_call	j_call	clone_size	cdr3_aa	cdr3_nt
TRBV7-9	TRBD2	TRBJ2-7	-	CASSRIPLERELYF	TGTGCCAGCAGCCGCATTCCCCTCGAGCGGGAGTTGTACTTC
TRBV29-1	-	TRBJ1-4	once	CSVDPGRGEKLFF	TGCAGCGTTGATCCGGGTCGAGGAGAAAAACTGTTTTTT
TRBV9	-	TRBJ1-2	-	CASSVGEGGYTF	TGTGCCAGCAGCGTTGGGGAGGGTGGCTACACCTTC
TRBV18	TRBD2	TRBJ2-1	few	CASSLGLAGVGGLNEQFF	TGTGCCAGCTCACTGGGACTAGCGGGAGTTGGAGGCCTTAATGAGCAGTTCTTC
TRBV5-1	TRBD1	TRBJ2-1	-	CASSLAGQTYNEQFF	TGCGCCAGCAGCTTGGCGGGACAGACCTACAATGAGCAGTTCTTC
TRBV5-4	-	TRBJ1-2	-	CASSLPPQDGYTF	TGTGCCAGCAGCCTACCCCCACAGGATGGCTACACCTTC
TRBV9	-	TRBJ2-4	-	CASSVGGGTANIQYF	TGTGCCAGCAGCGTAGGTGGCGGGACAGCTAACATTCAGTACTTC
TRBV7-6	TRBD1	TRBJ1-2	-	CASSRPGGYGYTF	TGTGCCAGCAGCCGGCCAGGGGGCTATGGCTACACCTTC
TRBV7-2	-	TRBJ2-7	-	CASSPKPPGYEQYF	TGTGCCAGCAGCCCCAAACCCCCGGGCTACGAGCAGTACTTC
TRBV5-1	-	TRBJ2-3	once	CASKESATDTQYF	TGCGCCAGCAAGGAGTCAGCCACAGATACGCAGTATTTT
TRBV19	TRBD1	TRBJ2-4	-	CASSPLTGGGGKNIQYF	TGTGCCAGTAGTCCCCTTACAGGGGGCGGTGGCAAAAACATTCAGTACTTC
TRBV20-1	-	TRBJ2-2	-	CSASVRAVAGELFF	TGCAGTGCTAGTGTGAGGGCCGTGGCCGGGGAGCTGTTTTTT
TRBV4-1	TRBD1	TRBJ2-2	-	CASSLGDRVTGELFF	TGCGCCAGCAGCTTAGGGGACAGGGTTACCGGGGAGCTGTTTTTT
TRBV28	TRBD2	TRBJ2-7	-	CASSLGLAVEQYF	TGTGCCAGCAGTTTAGGACTAGCGGTCGAGCAGTACTTC
TRBV10-3	-	TRBJ2-3	-	CAISESRVGADTQYF	TGTGCCATCAGTGAGTCACGAGTCGGGGCAGATACGCAGTATTTT
TRBV12-3/TRBV12-4	-	TRBJ2-7	-	CASRPTGPWEQYF	TGTGCCAGCAGGCCAACAGGTCCTTGGGAGCAGTACTTC
TRBV4-1	-	TRBJ1-2	-	CASSPYKERGYTF	TGCGCCAGCAGCCCGTACAAAGAACGAGGCTACACCTTC
TRBV5-1	-	TRBJ1-3	-	CASSSPGNGNTIYF	TGCGCCAGCAGCTCCCCAGGGAATGGAAACACCATATATTTT
TRBV11-1	-	TRBJ2-7	-	CASSLARSSYEQYF	TGTGCCAGCAGCTTAGCCCGGAGCTCCTACGAGCAGTACTTC
TRBV7-9	-	TRBJ1-3	-	CASSLLPAAGNTIYF	TGTGCCAGCAGCTTATTGCCGGCCGCCGGGAACACCATATATTTT
TRBV7-2	TRBD1	TRBJ2-7	-	CASSQPPGQGGYEQYF	TGTGCCAGCAGCCAGCCGCCGGGACAGGGGGGCTACGAGCAGTACTTC
TRBV3-1/TRBV3-2	TRBD1	TRBJ1-4	-	CASSQGPGRDSRGKLFF	TGTGCCAGCAGCCAAGGGCCGGGTCGGGACAGCCGGGGAAAACTGTTTTTT
TRBV9	-	TRBJ2-6	-	CASSLTDSSGANVLTF	TGTGCCAGCAGCTTGACAGATAGCTCTGGGGCCAACGTCCTGACTTTC
TRBV5-6	-	TRBJ1-2	-	CASSPRGLSGYGYTF	TGTGCCAGCAGCCCACGGGGACTGTCGGGCTATGGCTACACCTTC
TRBV6-1	-	TRBJ1-2	few	CASSEGTGSLYGYTF	TGTGCCAGCAGTGAAGGAACGGGATCTCTCTATGGCTACACCTTC
TRBV27	-	TRBJ2-7	-	CASSLRRSYEQYF	TGTGCCAGCAGTTTACGGCGGTCCTACGAGCAGTACTTC
TRBV10-3	-	TRBJ1-5	-	CAISENGPNQPQHF	TGTGCCATCAGTGAGAATGGCCCAAATCAGCCCCAGCATTTT
TRBV10-3	-	TRBJ2-7	-	CAITSGNSYEQYF	TGTGCCATCACAAGCGGAAACTCCTACGAGCAGTACTTC
TRBV6-5	TRBD1	TRBJ1-1	few	CASSYWGYRGNTEAFF	TGTGCCAGCAGTTATTGGGGCTACAGGGGTAACACTGAAGCTTTCTTT
TRBV4-1	TRBD1	TRBJ2-3	-	CASSQAGGAGTDTQYF	TGCGCCAGCAGCCAAGCAGGGGGCGCGGGCACAGATACGCAGTATTTT
TRBV6-4	-	TRBJ2-1	-	CASTARGYGNEQFF	TGTGCCAGCACCGCCCGGGGGTACGGGAATGAGCAGTTCTTC
TRBV29-1	-	TRBJ1-3	-	CSATISYSGNTIYF	TGCAGCGCCACAATCTCGTACTCTGGAAACACCATATATTTT
TRBV29-1	-	TRBJ1-1	-	CSAEEQGRNTEAFF	TGCAGCGCTGAAGAACAGGGCCGCAACACTGAAGCTTTCTTT
TRBV3-1/TRBV3-2	TRBD1	TRBJ2-3	-	CASSPWDSPDTQYF	TGTGCCAGCAGCCCCTGGGACAGCCCAGATACGCAGTATTTT
TRBV3-1/TRBV3-2	-	TRBJ1-5	-	CASSPGTTSNQPQHF	TGTGCCAGCAGCCCCGGGACAACTAGCAATCAGCCCCAGCATTTT
TRBV18	TRBD2	TRBJ2-7	-	CASSPGLAGGEQYF	TGTGCCAGCTCACCGGGACTAGCGGGAGGCGAGCAGTACTTC
TRBV19	-	TRBJ1-1	-	CASSIDLTGPTEAFF	TGTGCCAGTAGTATAGATCTAACAGGGCCCACTGAAGCTTTCTTT
TRBV27	TRBD1	TRBJ1-2	-	CASSLLQGAGYGYTF	TGTGCCAGCAGTTTACTACAGGGGGCTGGCTATGGCTACACCTTC
TRBV24-1	-	TRBJ2-1	-	CAIAESTYNEQFF	TGTGCCATCGCGGAGTCAACCTACAATGAGCAGTTCTTC
TRBV19	TRBD1	TRBJ2-1	-	CASSTRTGGFNEQFF	TGTGCCAGTAGTACCCGGACAGGGGGATTCAATGAGCAGTTCTTC
TRBV28	-	TRBJ1-2	-	CASSSGSPGGYTF	TGTGCCAGCAGTTCAGGGTCGCCGGGCGGCTACACCTTC
TRBV4-2	-	TRBJ1-5	-	CASSQEKQGGQPQHF	TGTGCCAGCAGCCAAGAGAAACAGGGTGGTCAGCCCCAGCATTTT
TRBV9	-	TRBJ2-3	-	CASSVGNIADTQYF	TGTGCCAGCAGCGTAGGAAACATAGCGGATACGCAGTATTTT
TRBV28	TRBD1	TRBJ1-4	-	CASSLDRATNEKLFF	TGTGCCAGCAGCTTGGACAGGGCAACTAATGAAAAACTGTTTTTT
TRBV19	TRBD2	TRBJ2-1	-	CASTEGLAGLNEQFF	TGTGCCAGTACCGAAGGACTAGCGGGACTCAATGAGCAGTTCTTC
TRBV11-2	-	TRBJ1-1	few	CASSLEQGITEAFF	TGTGCCAGCAGCTTAGAACAGGGTATTACTGAAGCTTTCTTT
TRBV6-1	TRBD1	TRBJ1-5	-	CASSDRDRGWDQPQHF	TGTGCCAGCAGTGACCGGGACAGGGGTTGGGATCAGCCCCAGCATTTT
TRBV5-1	-	TRBJ1-5	-	CASSLDAGPNQPQHF	TGCGCCAGCAGCTTGGATGCCGGTCCCAATCAGCCCCAGCATTTT